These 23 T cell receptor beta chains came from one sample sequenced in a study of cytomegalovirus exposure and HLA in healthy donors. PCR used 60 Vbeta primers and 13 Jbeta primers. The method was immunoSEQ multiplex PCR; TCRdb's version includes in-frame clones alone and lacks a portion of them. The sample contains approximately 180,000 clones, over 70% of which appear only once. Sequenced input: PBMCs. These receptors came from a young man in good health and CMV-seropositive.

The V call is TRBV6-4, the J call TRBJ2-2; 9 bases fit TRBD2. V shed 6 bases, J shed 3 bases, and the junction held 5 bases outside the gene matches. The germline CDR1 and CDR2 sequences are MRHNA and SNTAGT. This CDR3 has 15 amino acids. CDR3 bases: TGTGCCAGCAGCCGAGCGGGGGGACACACCGGGGAGCTGTTTTTT. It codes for CASSRAGGHTGELFF.

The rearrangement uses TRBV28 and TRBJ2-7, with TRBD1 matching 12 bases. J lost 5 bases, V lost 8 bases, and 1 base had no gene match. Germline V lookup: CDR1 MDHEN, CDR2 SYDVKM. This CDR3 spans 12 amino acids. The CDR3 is CASRDRGHEQYF. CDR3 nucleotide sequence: TGTGCCAGCCGGGACAGGGGGCACGAGCAGTACTTC.

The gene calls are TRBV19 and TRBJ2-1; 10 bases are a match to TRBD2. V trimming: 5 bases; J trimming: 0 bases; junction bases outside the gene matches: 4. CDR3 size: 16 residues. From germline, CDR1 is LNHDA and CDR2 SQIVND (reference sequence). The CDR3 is CASSWGLARSYNEQFF. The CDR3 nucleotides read TGTGCCAGTAGTTGGGGACTAGCGCGCTCCTACAATGAGCAGTTCTTC.

The CDR3 spells CATSRVTGVGETQYF. CDR3 DNA: TGTGCCACCAGCAGAGTTACAGGGGTGGGAGAGACCCAGTACTTC. The chain employs TRBV15 and TRBJ2-5; the match to TRBD1 covers 7 bases. The CDR3 length is 15 residues. The V gene's germline CDR1 is LNHNV and CDR2 YYDKDF (reference sequence). The V gene end was trimmed by 1 base and the J gene end by 4 bases; junction bases not matched to a gene: 6.

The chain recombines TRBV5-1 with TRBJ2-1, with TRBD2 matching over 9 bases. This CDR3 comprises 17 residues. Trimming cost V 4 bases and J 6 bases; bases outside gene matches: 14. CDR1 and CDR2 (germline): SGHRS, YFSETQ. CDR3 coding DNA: TGCGCCAGCAGCGACTTGCGAAATAGCGGGAGTTTCAATGAGCAGTTCTTC. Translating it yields CASSDLRNSGSFNEQFF.

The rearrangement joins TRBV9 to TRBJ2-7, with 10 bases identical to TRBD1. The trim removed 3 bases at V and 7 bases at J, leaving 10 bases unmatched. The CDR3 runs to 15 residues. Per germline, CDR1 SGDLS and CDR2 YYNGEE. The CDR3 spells CASSADLGQGYEQYF. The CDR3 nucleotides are TGTGCCAGCAGCGCCGATCTGGGACAGGGGTATGAGCAGTACTTC.

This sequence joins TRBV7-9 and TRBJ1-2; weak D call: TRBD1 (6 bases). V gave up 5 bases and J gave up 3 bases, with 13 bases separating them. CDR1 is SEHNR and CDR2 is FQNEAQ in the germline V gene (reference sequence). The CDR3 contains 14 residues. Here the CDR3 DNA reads TGTGCCAGCAGCCTGGGTGGACAGTACTATGGCTACACCTTC. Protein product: CASSLGGQYYGYTF.

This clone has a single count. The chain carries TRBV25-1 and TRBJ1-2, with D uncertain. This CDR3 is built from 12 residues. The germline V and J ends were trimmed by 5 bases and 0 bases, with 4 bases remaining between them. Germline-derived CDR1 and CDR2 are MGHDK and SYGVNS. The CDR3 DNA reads TGTGCCAGCAGTCCTTCTAACTATGGCTACACCTTC. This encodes CASSPSNYGYTF.

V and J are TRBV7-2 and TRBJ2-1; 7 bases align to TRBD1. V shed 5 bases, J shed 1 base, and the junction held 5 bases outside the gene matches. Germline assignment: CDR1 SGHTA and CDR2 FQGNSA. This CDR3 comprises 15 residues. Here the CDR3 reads CASSPRQGSYNEQFF. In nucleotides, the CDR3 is TGTGCCAGCAGCCCCCGACAGGGATCCTACAATGAGCAGTTCTTC.

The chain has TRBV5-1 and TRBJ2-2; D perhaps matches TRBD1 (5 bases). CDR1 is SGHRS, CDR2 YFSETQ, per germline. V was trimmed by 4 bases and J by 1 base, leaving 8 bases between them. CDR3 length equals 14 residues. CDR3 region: CASSHGQNTGELFF. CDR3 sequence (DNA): TGCGCCAGCAGCCACGGACAGAACACCGGGGAGCTGTTTTTT.

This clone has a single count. The CDR3: CASSKSSGELFF. DNA of the CDR3: TGTGCCAGCAGCAAGAGTTCCGGGGAGCTGTTTTTT. The rearrangement joins TRBV9 to TRBJ2-2, with no clear D. The length of the CDR3 is 12 residues. The germline CDR1 and CDR2 sequences are SGDLS and YYNGEE. V lost 4 bases and J lost 6, with 7 bases in between.

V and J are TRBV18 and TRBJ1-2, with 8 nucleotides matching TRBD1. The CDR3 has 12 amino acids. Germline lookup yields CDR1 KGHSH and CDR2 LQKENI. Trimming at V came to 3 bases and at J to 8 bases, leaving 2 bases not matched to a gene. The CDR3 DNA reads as TGTGCCAGCTCACCGGGGACAGGCGGCTACACCTTC. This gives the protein CASSPGTGGYTF.

The CDR3 nucleotides read TGTGCCAGCAGCAAGAAGGTGGGACTAGCGGGGGGCTGGTCGGATACGCAGTATTTT. Its protein is CASSKKVGLAGGWSDTQYF. The V and J genes are TRBV21-1 and TRBJ2-3; the table's TRBD2 call for D was not verified on the DNA. TRBV21-1 is a listed pseudogene. The CDR3 covers 19 residues.

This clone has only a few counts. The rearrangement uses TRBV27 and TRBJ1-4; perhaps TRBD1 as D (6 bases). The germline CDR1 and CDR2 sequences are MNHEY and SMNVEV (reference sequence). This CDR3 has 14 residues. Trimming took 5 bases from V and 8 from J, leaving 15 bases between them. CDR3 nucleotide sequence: TGTGCCAGCAGTCCTCAGGGGAGAGGGGAAAAACTGTTTTTT. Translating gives CASSPQGRGEKLFF.

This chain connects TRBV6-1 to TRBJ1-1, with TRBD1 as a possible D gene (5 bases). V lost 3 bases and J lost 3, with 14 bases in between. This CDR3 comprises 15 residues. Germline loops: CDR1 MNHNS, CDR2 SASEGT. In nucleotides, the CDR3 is TGTGCCAGCAGTGAGGACACCCAACGGGACACTGAAGCTTTCTTT. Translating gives CASSEDTQRDTEAFF.

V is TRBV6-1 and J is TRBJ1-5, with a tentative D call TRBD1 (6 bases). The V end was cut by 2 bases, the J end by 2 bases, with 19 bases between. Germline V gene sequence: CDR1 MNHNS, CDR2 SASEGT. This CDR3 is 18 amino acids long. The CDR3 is CASSELSPGGEGNQPQHF. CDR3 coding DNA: TGTGCCAGCAGTGAATTATCGCCGGGGGGCGAAGGCAATCAGCCCCAGCATTTT.

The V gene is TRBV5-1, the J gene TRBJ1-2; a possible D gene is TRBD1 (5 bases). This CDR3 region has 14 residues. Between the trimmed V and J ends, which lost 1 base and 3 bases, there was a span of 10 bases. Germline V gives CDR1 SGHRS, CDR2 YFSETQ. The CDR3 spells CASSLTSRDYGYTF. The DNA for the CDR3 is TGCGCCAGCAGCTTGACTTCCAGGGACTATGGCTACACCTTC.

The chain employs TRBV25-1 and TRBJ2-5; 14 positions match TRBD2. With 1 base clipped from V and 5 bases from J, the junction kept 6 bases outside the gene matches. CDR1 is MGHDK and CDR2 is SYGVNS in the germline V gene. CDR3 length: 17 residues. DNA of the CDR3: TGTGCCAGCAGTGAATTTCGACTAGCGGGAGGGCTTGAGACCCAGTACTTC. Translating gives CASSEFRLAGGLETQYF.

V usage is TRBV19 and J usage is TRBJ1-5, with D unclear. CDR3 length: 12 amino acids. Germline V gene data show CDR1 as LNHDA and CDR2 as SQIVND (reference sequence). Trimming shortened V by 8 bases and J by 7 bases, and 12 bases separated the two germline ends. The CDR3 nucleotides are TGTGCCAGTTCGATGAGTAGCCAGCCCCAGCATTTT. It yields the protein CASSMSSQPQHF.

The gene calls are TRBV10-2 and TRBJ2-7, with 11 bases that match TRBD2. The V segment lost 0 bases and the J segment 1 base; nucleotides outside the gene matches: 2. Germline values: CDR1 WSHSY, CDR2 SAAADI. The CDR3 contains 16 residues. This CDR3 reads CASSESRTSGSYEQYF. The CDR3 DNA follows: TGCGCCAGCAGTGAGTCTAGGACTAGCGGGTCCTACGAGCAGTACTTC.

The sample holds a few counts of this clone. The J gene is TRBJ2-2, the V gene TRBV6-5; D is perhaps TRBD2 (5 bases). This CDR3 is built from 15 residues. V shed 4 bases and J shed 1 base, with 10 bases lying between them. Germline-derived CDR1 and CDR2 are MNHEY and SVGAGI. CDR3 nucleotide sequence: TGTGCCAGCAGTTGGACTCGGGAGAACACCGGGGAGCTGTTTTTT. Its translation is CASSWTRENTGELFF.

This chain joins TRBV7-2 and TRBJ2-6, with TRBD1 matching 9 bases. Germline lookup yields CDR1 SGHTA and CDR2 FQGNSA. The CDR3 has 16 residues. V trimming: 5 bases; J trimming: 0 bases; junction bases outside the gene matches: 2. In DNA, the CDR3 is TGTGCCAGCAGCGGACAGGGGTTCTCTGGGGCCAACGTCCTGACTTTC. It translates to CASSGQGFSGANVLTF.

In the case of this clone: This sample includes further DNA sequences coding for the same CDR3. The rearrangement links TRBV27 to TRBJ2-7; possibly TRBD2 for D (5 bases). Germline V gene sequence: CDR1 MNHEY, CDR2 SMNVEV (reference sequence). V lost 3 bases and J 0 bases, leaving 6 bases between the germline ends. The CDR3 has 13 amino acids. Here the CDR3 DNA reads TGTGCCAGCAGTTTCCGGGGCTCCTACGAGCAGTACTTC. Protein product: CASSFRGSYEQYF.